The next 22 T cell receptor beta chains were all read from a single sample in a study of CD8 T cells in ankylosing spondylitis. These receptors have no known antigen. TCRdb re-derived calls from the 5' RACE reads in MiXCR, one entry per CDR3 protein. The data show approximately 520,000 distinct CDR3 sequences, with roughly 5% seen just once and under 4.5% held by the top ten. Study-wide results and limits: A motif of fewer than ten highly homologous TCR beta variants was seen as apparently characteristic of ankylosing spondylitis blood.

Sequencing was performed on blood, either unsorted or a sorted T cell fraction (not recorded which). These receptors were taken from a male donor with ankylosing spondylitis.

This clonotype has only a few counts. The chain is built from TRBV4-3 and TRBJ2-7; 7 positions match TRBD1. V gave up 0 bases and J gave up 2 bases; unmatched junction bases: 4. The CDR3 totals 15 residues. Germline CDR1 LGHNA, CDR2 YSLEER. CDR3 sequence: CASSQEWDSTYEQYF. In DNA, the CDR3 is TGCGCCAGCAGCCAAGAGTGGGACAGTACCTACGAGCAGTACTTC.

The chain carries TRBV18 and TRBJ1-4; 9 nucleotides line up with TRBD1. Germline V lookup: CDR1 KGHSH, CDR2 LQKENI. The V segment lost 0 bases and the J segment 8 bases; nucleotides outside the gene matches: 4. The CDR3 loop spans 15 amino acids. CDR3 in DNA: TGTGCCAGCTCACCACCGGGACAGGGTGAGGAAAAACTGTTTTTT. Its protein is CASSPPGQGEEKLFF.

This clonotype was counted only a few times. For the CDR3, the DNA is TGTGCCTGGAGACGGAGTCTGGTCACCTACGAGCAGTACTTC. Its translation: CAWRRSLVTYEQYF. The rearrangement joins TRBV30 to TRBJ2-7; D uncertain. The ends were cut back, 3 bases at V and 2 bases at J, with 14 bases in the middle. This CDR3 region has 14 residues. Per germline, CDR1 GTSNPN and CDR2 SVGIG (reference sequence).

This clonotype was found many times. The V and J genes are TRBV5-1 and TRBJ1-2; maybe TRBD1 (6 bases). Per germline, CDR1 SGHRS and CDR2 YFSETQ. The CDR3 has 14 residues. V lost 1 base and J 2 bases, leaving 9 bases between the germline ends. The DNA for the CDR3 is TGCGCCAGCAGCTTGTCCCAGGGGAACTATGGCTACACCTTC. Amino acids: CASSLSQGNYGYTF.

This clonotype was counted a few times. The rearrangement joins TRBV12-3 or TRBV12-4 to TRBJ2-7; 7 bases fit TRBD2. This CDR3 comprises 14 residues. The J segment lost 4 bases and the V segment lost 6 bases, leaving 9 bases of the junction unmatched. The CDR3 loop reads CASRNLGLKYEQYF. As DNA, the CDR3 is TGTGCCAGCAGAAATTTGGGACTAAAATACGAGCAGTACTTC.

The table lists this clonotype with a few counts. CDR3 nucleotide sequence: TGTGCCAGCAGCCGGACAGCTACTAGCACAGATACGCAGTATTTT. It codes for CASSRTATSTDTQYF. The J gene is TRBJ2-3, the V gene TRBV7-9, with D possibly TRBD1 on 6 matching bases. V was cut by 5 bases and J by 0 bases, with 12 bases left in between. The CDR3 has 15 residues. Germline V gene sequence: CDR1 SEHNR, CDR2 FQNEAQ (reference sequence).

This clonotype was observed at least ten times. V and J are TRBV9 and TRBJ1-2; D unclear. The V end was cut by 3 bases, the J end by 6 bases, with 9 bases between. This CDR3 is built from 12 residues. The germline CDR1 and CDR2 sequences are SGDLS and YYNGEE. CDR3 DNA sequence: TGTGCCAGCAGCGGGACTAGGGATGGCTACACCTTC. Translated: CASSGTRDGYTF.

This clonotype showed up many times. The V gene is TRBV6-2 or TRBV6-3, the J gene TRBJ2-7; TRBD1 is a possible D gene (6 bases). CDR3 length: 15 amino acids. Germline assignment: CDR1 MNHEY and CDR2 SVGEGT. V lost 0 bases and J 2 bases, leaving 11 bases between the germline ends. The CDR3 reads CASSYSRQVPYEQYF. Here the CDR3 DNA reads TGTGCCAGCAGTTACTCGCGACAGGTGCCCTACGAGCAGTACTTC.

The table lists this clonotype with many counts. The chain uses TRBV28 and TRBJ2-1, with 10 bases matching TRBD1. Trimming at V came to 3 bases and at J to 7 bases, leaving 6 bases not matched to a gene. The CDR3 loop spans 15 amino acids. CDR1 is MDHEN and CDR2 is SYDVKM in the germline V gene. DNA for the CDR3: TGTGCCAGCAGTTTGGGGACAGGGGTTGCGAATGAGCAGTTCTTC. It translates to CASSLGTGVANEQFF.

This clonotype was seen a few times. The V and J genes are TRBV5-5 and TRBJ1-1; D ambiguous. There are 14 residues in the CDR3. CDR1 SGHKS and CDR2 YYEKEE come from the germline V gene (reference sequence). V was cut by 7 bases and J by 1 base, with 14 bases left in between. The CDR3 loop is CASGRRIGNTEAFF. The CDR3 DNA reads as TGTGCCAGCGGTCGGAGGATTGGGAACACTGAAGCTTTCTTT.

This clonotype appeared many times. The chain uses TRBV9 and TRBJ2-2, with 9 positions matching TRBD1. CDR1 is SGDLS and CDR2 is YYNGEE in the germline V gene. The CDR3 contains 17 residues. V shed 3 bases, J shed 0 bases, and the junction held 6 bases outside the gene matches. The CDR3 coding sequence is TGTGCCAGCAGCGCCAATAGACAGGGGGCGAACACCGGGGAGCTGTTTTTT. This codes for CASSANRQGANTGELFF. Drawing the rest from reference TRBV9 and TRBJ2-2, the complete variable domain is DSGVTQTPKHLITATGQRVTLRCSPRSGDLSVYWYQQSLDQGLQFLIQYYNGEERAKGNILERFSAQQFPDLHSELNLSSLELGDSALYFCASSANRQGANTGELFFGEGSRLTVL.

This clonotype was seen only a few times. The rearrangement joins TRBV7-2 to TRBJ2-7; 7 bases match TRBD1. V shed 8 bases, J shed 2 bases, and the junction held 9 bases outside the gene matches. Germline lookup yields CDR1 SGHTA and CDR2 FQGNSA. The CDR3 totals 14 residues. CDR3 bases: TGTGCCAGCCGAACTAGGGACAGAACCTACGAGCAGTACTTC. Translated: CASRTRDRTYEQYF.

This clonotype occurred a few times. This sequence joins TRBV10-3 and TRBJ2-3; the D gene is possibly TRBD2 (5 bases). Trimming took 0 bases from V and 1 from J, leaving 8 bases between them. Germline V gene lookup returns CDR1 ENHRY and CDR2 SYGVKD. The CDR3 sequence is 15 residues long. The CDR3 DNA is TGTGCCATCAGTGAGTCGAACGGGGGCACAGATACGCAGTATTTT. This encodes CAISESNGGTDTQYF.

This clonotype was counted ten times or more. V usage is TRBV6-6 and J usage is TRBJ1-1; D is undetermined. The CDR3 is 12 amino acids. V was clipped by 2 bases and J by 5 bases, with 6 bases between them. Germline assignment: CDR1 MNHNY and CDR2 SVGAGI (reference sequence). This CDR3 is CASSYVGTEAFF. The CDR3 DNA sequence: TGTGCCAGCAGTTACGTAGGAACTGAAGCTTTCTTT.

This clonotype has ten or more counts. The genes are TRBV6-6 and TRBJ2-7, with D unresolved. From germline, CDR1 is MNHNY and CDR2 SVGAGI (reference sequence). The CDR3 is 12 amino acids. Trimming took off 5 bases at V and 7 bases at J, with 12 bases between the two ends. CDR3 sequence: CASSPAWSEQYF. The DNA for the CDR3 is TGTGCCAGCAGTCCCGCCTGGAGTGAGCAGTACTTC.

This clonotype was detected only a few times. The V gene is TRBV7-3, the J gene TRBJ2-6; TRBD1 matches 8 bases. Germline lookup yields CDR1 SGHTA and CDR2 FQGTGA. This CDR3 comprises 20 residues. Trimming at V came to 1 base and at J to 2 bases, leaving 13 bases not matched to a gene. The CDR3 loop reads CASSLKGQAYSSAGANVLTF. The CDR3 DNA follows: TGTGCCAGCAGCTTAAAGGGACAGGCGTACTCTTCCGCTGGGGCCAACGTCCTGACTTTC. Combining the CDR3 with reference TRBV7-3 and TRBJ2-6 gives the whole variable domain GAGVSQTPSNKVTEKGKYVELRCDPISGHTALYWYRQSLGQGPEFLIYFQGTGAADDSGLPNDRFFAVRPEGSVSTLKIQRTERGDSAVYLCASSLKGQAYSSAGANVLTFGAGSRLTVL.

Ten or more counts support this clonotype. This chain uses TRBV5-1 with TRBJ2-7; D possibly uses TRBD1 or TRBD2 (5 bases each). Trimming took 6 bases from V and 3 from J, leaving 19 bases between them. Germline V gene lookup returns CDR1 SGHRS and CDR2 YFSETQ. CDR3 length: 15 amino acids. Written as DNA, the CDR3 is TGCGCCAGCACCCCTTCCGGACACGGGAACTACGAGCAGTACTTC. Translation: CASTPSGHGNYEQYF.

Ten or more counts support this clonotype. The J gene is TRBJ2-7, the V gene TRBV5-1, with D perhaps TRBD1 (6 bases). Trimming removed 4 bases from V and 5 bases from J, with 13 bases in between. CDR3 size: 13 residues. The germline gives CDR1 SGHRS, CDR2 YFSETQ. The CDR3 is CASSEMGQNEQYF. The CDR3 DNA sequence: TGCGCCAGCAGCGAGATGGGACAAAACGAGCAGTACTTC.

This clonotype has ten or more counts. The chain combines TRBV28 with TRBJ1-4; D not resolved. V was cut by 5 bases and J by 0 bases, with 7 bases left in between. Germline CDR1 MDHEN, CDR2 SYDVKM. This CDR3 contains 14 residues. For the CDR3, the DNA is TGTGCCAGCAGTCTTCTAGCAACTAATGAAAAACTGTTTTTT. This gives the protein CASSLLATNEKLFF.

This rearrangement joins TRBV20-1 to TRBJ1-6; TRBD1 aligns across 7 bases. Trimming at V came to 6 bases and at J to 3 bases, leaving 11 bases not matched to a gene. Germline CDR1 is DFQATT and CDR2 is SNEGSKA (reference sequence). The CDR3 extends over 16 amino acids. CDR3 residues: CSAGLIGQDYNSPLHF. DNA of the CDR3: TGCAGTGCCGGATTAATCGGACAGGACTATAATTCACCCCTCCACTTT.

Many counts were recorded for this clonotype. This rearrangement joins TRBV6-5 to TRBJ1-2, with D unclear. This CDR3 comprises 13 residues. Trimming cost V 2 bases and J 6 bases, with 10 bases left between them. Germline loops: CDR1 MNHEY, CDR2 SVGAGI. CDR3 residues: CASSYLTNDGYTF. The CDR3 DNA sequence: TGTGCCAGCAGTTACCTTACTAATGATGGCTACACCTTC.

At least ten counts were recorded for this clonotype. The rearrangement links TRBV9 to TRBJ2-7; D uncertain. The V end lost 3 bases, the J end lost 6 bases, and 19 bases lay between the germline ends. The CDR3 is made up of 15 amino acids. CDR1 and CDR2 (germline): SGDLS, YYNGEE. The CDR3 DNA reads TGTGCCAGCAGCGGAAGGGCAGCCCCGAACTCCGAGCAGTACTTC. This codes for CASSGRAAPNSEQYF.